This TCR beta chain emerged from a study of OX40 agonist ivuxolimab in advanced cancers. The data were produced by immunoSEQ multiplex PCR, yet TCRdb's version contains in-frame clones alone and is incomplete. The table includes about 82,000 clones, roughly 92% detected once. This CDR3 contains 15 residues. Trimming left V 1 base short and J 11 bases short, with 18 bases between. Germline CDR1 is MNHNS and CDR2 is SASEGT. This clone was recorded only once. This chain joins TRBV6-1 and TRBJ1-5, with D uncertain. This clonotype was obtained from an adult with an advanced solid tumor such as melanoma, head and neck, liver or kidney cancer. The specimen comprised CD4+ or CD8+ T cells sorted from blood, sampled in a trial of the OX40 agonist ivuxolimab. The CDR3 DNA reads as TGTGCCAGCAGTGAAGAGGGCAGCCTGTTGGCGTCCCAGCATTTT. Its translation: CASSEEGSLLASQHF.